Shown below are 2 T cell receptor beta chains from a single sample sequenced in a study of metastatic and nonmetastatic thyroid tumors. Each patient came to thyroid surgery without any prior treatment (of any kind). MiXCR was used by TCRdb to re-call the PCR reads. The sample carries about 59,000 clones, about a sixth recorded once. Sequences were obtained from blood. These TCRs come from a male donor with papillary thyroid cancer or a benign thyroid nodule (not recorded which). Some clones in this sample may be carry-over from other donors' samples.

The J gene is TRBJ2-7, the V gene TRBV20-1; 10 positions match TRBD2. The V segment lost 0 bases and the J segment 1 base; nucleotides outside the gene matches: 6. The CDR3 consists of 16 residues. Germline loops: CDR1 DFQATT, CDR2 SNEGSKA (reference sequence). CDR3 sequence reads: CSARDPSSGGSYEQYF. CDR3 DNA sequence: TGCAGTGCTAGAGATCCCTCTAGCGGGGGTTCCTACGAGCAGTACTTC.

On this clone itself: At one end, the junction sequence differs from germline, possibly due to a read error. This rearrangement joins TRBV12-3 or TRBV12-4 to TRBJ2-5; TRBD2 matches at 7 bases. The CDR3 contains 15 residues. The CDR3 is CASSFTSALEDTQYF. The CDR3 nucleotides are TGTGCCAGCAGTTTCACTAGCGCCCTCGAAGATACCCAGTACTTC.